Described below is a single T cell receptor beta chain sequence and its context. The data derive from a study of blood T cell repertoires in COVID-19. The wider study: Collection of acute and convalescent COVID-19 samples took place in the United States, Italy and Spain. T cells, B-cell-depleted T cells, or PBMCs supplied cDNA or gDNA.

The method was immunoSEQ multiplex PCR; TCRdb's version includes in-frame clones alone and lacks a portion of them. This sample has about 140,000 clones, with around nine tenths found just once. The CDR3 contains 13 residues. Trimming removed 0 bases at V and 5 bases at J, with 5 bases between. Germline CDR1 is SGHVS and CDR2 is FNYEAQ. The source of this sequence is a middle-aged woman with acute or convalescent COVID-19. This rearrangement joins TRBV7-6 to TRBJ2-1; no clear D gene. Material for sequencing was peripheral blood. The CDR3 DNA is TGTGCCAGCAGCTTAGCCCTCCACAATGAGCAGTTCTTC. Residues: CASSLALHNEQFF.